The 27 T cell receptor beta chains reported below all come from one sample, sequenced in a study of T cell clonotyping in hematopoietic cell transplantation. Sequencing was performed with immunoSEQ multiplex PCR; in TCRdb, only in-frame clones are kept and a portion is missing. The sample includes roughly 34,000 clones, roughly 94% seen only once; the top ten take 1.5% to 2%. Indicated time point: recipient sample about 28 days before transplant, after cytoreduction. The material sequenced was peripheral blood mononuclear cells, taken before stem cell transplant. Receptors originate from a man between 40 and 49 years old with chronic myeloid leukemia. Some clones in this sample may be carry-over from other donors' samples.

V and J are TRBV27 and TRBJ2-1, with 7 bases fitting TRBD1. V lost 6 bases and J lost 8; bases outside the gene matches: 7. Germline CDR1 MNHEY, CDR2 SMNVEV (reference sequence). There are 13 residues in the CDR3. CDR3 coding DNA: TGTGCCAGCAGAGCTAGAGGGGGCTATGAGCAGTTCTTC. Protein sequence: CASRARGGYEQFF.

This chain links TRBV30 with TRBJ1-6, with 7 bases identical to TRBD1. CDR1 and CDR2 (germline): GTSNPN, SVGIG (reference sequence). Germline trimming cut 3 bases from V and 0 bases from J; bases unmatched to any gene: 5. The length of the CDR3 is 16 residues. CDR3 sequence: CAWSRTGSSYNSPLHF. The CDR3 nucleotides read TGTGCCTGGAGCAGGACAGGAAGCTCCTATAATTCACCCCTCCACTTT.

The chain combines TRBV2 with TRBJ1-2; 9 nucleotides agree with TRBD1. This CDR3 has 13 amino acids. The germline gives CDR1 SNHLY, CDR2 FYNNEI. V was pared by 5 bases and J by 8 bases, with 6 bases of the junction left unmatched. CDR3 sequence: CASSSQGAGGYTF. The CDR3 coding sequence is TGTGCCAGCAGTTCACAGGGGGCCGGGGGCTACACCTTC.

The rearrangement joins TRBV2 to TRBJ1-1; 7 nucleotides agree with TRBD1. CDR1 and CDR2 (germline): SNHLY, FYNNEI. Germline trimming cut 6 bases from V and 4 bases from J; bases unmatched to any gene: 8. The CDR3 loop spans 14 amino acids. The CDR3 sequence is CASRATGVGTEAFF. The CDR3 DNA sequence: TGTGCCAGCAGGGCCACAGGGGTTGGCACTGAAGCTTTCTTT.

The chain has TRBV5-4 and TRBJ2-6; D is uncertain. This CDR3 is 14 amino acids long. Per germline, CDR1 SGHNT and CDR2 YYREEE (reference sequence). Trimming shortened V by 2 bases and J by 1 base, and 4 bases separated the two germline ends. The DNA of the CDR3 is TGTGCCAGCAGCTTTCGATCTGGGGCCAACGTCCTGACTTTC. It yields the protein CASSFRSGANVLTF.

This chain uses TRBV10-3 with TRBJ2-5, with TRBD2 matching 12 bases. The germline V gene has CDR1 ENHRY and CDR2 SYGVKD. The trim removed 9 bases at V and 5 bases at J, leaving 1 base unmatched. The CDR3 length is 12 residues. The CDR3 spells CAIGTSGETQYF. CDR3 DNA sequence: TGTGCCATAGGGACTAGCGGGGAGACCCAGTACTTC.

A remark on this clone: No DNA is shown, since the ends of the CDR3 on it are uncertain; the CDR3 is the one TCRdb lists. This chain's CDR3 is CASTSGPRYQETQYF. The chain joins TRBV28 to TRBJ2-5. Per the germline V gene, CDR1 is MDHEN and CDR2 is SYDVKM. With termini counted, the CDR3 has 15 amino acids.

The rearrangement joins TRBV30 to TRBJ2-2; tentative D call: TRBD2 (5 bases). Germline V gene lookup returns CDR1 GTSNPN and CDR2 SVGIG (reference sequence). The CDR3 is 15 residues long. Trimming removed 0 bases at V and 6 bases at J, with 14 bases between. The CDR3 protein is CAWSVRDLGPGELFF. The CDR3 bases are TGTGCCTGGAGTGTACGGGATTTAGGTCCCGGGGAGCTGTTTTTT.

V is TRBV10-1 and J is TRBJ2-7, with 10 bases aligning to TRBD1. Looked up from germline, CDR1 is WNHNN and CDR2 is SYGVQD (reference sequence). V shed 6 bases, J shed 4 bases, and the junction held 18 bases outside the gene matches. This CDR3 spans 18 amino acids. Here the CDR3 reads CASRARDRGHSRSYEQYF. For the CDR3, the DNA is TGCGCCAGCAGGGCCCGGGACAGGGGACACTCAAGGAGTTACGAGCAGTACTTC.

The table lists this clone with a count of one. The gene calls are TRBV6-6 and TRBJ1-1, with 9 positions matching TRBD1. Trimming cost V 2 bases and J 3 bases; bases outside gene matches: 4. The CDR3 totals 15 residues. The germline gives CDR1 MNHNY, CDR2 SVGAGI (reference sequence). The CDR3 spells CASSYTGGEDTEAFF. DNA for the CDR3: TGTGCCAGCAGTTACACAGGGGGCGAGGACACTGAAGCTTTCTTT.

A single count supports this clone. This chain links TRBV13 with TRBJ1-2; perhaps TRBD1 as D (6 bases). V was cut by 4 bases and J by 1 base, with 22 bases left in between. CDR3 length: 18 amino acids. Germline CDR1 reads PRHDT; CDR2 reads FYEKMQ (reference sequence). The CDR3 sequence is CASSSPNLRQAFNYGYTF. The CDR3 DNA is TGTGCCAGCAGCTCCCCAAACCTTCGACAGGCTTTTAACTATGGCTACACCTTC.

This chain connects TRBV7-3 to TRBJ1-1; the D gene is possibly TRBD1 (5 bases). CDR1 SGHTA and CDR2 FQGTGA come from the germline V gene. Trimming stripped 2 bases from V and 4 bases from J, with 8 bases between. The CDR3 sequence is 13 residues long. CDR3 DNA: TGTGCCAGCAGCTTATCAGGGAGCACTGAAGCTTTCTTT. This sequence encodes CASSLSGSTEAFF.

The CDR3: CASTHKGVPLYGYTF. The CDR3 region has the DNA TGTGCCAGCACTCACAAGGGGGTACCTCTCTATGGCTACACCTTC. This chain joins TRBV28 and TRBJ1-2, with D perhaps matching TRBD1 (6 bases). CDR1 is MDHEN and CDR2 is SYDVKM in the germline V gene. CDR3 length: 15 amino acids. V was cut by 7 bases and J by 4 bases, with 19 bases left in between.

The chain has TRBV19 and TRBJ1-2, with 10 bases that match TRBD1. Germline V gene lookup returns CDR1 LNHDA and CDR2 SQIVND (reference sequence). Trimming removed 3 bases from V and 4 bases from J; junction bases left unmatched: 5. The CDR3 length is 15 residues. CDR3 region: CASSMGTGAGYGYTF. The CDR3 nucleotides read TGTGCCAGTAGTATGGGGACAGGGGCCGGCTATGGCTACACCTTC. The full variable domain, rest sourced from reference TRBV19 and TRBJ1-2, is DGGITQSPKYLFRKEGQNVTLSCEQNLNHDAMYWYRQDPGQGLRLIYYSQIVNDFQKGDIAEGYSVSREKKESFPLTVTSAQKNPTAFYLCASSMGTGAGYGYTFGSGTRLTVV.

This clone has just one count. As DNA, the CDR3 is TGTGCCAGCACCACAGGGGCCTCGGGCACTGAAGCTTTCTTT. This gives the protein CASTTGASGTEAFF. This chain uses TRBV28 with TRBJ1-1; 7 bases line up with TRBD1. CDR1 is MDHEN, CDR2 SYDVKM, per germline. This CDR3 is built from 14 residues. V gave up 7 bases and J gave up 4 bases; unmatched junction bases: 9. The variable domain in full, completed from reference TRBV28 and TRBJ1-1, reads DVKVTQSSRYLVKRTGEKVFLECVQDMDHENMFWYRQDPGLGLRLIYFSYDVKMKEKGDIPEGYSVSREKKERFSLILESASTNQTSMYLCASTTGASGTEAFFGQGTRLTVV.

The DNA for the CDR3 is TGTGCCAGCAGTTTATCTCGGGCGAACACTGAAGCTTTCTTT. Translation gives CASSLSRANTEAFF. The rearrangement joins TRBV28 to TRBJ1-1; no firm D call. The CDR3 length is 14 residues. CDR1 and CDR2 (germline): MDHEN, SYDVKM. Trimming stripped 1 base from V and 1 base from J, with 7 bases between.

This clone was counted once. The chain joins TRBV7-2 to TRBJ2-7, with 7 bases aligning to TRBD2. Germline V gene data show CDR1 as SGHTA and CDR2 as FQGNSA. The CDR3 contains 17 residues. V lost 5 bases to trimming and J lost 0 bases; unmatched junction nucleotides: 13. CDR3 residues: CASSPRAGRGSSYEQYF. DNA for the CDR3: TGTGCCAGCAGCCCTAGGGCGGGGCGGGGGAGCTCCTACGAGCAGTACTTC. Full variable domain (remainder filled in from reference TRBV7-2 and TRBJ2-7): GAGVSQSPSNKVTEKGKDVELRCDPISGHTALYWYRQSLGQGLEFLIYFQGNSAPDKSGLPSDRFSAERTGGSVSTLTIQRTQQEDSAVYLCASSPRAGRGSSYEQYFGPGTRLTVT.

The chain links TRBV5-1 to TRBJ1-3; D remains ambiguous. Germline V gene data show CDR1 as SGHRS and CDR2 as YFSETQ. With 4 bases removed from V and 0 bases from J, the gap between germline ends came to 8 bases. CDR3 length: 14 residues. This chain's CDR3 is CASSLSSSGNTIYF. For the CDR3, the DNA is TGCGCCAGCAGCCTGAGTAGCTCTGGAAACACCATATATTTT.

The V call is TRBV5-4, the J call TRBJ1-2; 9 nucleotides align to TRBD1. V lost 3 bases to trimming and J lost 6 bases; unmatched junction nucleotides: 0. The CDR3 is 12 amino acids. Germline loops: CDR1 SGHNT, CDR2 YYREEE (reference sequence). Here the CDR3 reads CASSWDRDGYTF. The CDR3 DNA reads TGTGCCAGCAGCTGGGACAGGGATGGCTACACCTTC.

The chain joins TRBV11-2 to TRBJ1-2; D is unclear. Between the trimmed V and J ends, which lost 4 bases and 0 bases, there was a span of 15 bases. The CDR3 covers 16 residues. CDR1 and CDR2 from the germline V gene are SGHAT and FQNNGV. CDR3 loop: CASSSGFYDTNYGYTF. CDR3 bases: TGTGCCAGCAGCTCCGGATTTTACGATACTAACTATGGCTACACCTTC.

The chain combines TRBV28 with TRBJ1-1, with D possibly TRBD1 on 5 matching bases. V shed 3 bases and J shed 5 bases, with 7 bases lying between them. The CDR3 length is 12 residues. Germline-derived CDR1 and CDR2 are MDHEN and SYDVKM. The CDR3 sequence: CASSFGGTEAFF. Here the CDR3 DNA reads TGTGCCAGCAGTTTTGGGGGAACTGAAGCTTTCTTT.

This chain connects TRBV6-5 to TRBJ2-3, with TRBD2 matching over 7 bases. CDR1 MNHEY and CDR2 SVGAGI come from the germline V gene. The J segment lost 8 bases and the V segment lost 2 bases, leaving 7 bases of the junction unmatched. This CDR3 spans 14 amino acids. This CDR3 is CASSYGTTRGTQYF. CDR3 DNA: TGTGCCAGCAGTTACGGGACTACCCGGGGTACGCAGTATTTT.

The J gene is TRBJ2-1, the V gene TRBV2; maybe TRBD1 (5 bases). This CDR3 has 13 residues. V was cut by 7 bases and J by 8 bases, with 15 bases left in between. Germline V lookup: CDR1 SNHLY, CDR2 FYNNEI. This chain's CDR3 is CASTPGRADEQFF. Here the CDR3 DNA reads TGTGCCAGCACTCCAGGCAGGGCGGATGAGCAGTTCTTC.

J is TRBJ1-1 and V is TRBV25-1; D is undetermined. V dropped 1 base and J dropped 4 bases, with 7 bases sitting between them. CDR1 and CDR2 from the germline V gene are MGHDK and SYGVNS. This CDR3 region has 13 residues. The CDR3 protein is CASSEWASTEAFF. The DNA for the CDR3 is TGTGCCAGCAGTGAATGGGCAAGCACTGAAGCTTTCTTT.

V is TRBV5-6 and J is TRBJ2-7; D may match TRBD1 or TRBD2 (5 bases each). Trimming stripped 0 bases from V and 5 bases from J, with 12 bases between. CDR3 length: 14 residues. Germline-derived CDR1 and CDR2 are SGHDT and YYEEEE. CDR3 sequence: CASSLVRDLDEQYF. The CDR3 DNA is TGTGCCAGCAGCTTGGTCAGGGACCTTGACGAGCAGTACTTC.

V gene TRBV27 combines with J gene TRBJ1-2, with D possibly TRBD1 on 5 matching bases. V dropped 3 bases and J dropped 6 bases, with 8 bases sitting between them. The CDR3 consists of 12 residues. Germline V lookup: CDR1 MNHEY, CDR2 SMNVEV (reference sequence). This CDR3 is CASSLEGNGYTF. In DNA form, the CDR3 reads TGTGCCAGCAGTTTGGAGGGGAATGGCTACACCTTC.

J is TRBJ2-1 and V is TRBV7-9; 16 bases map to TRBD2. The germline gives CDR1 SEHNR, CDR2 FQNEAQ (reference sequence). The junction had 5 bases not matched to a gene; V was cut back by 4 bases and J by 8 bases. The CDR3 runs 16 residues. The CDR3 loop reads CASSSGLAGGPDEQFF. Here the CDR3 DNA reads TGTGCCAGCAGCTCGGGACTAGCGGGGGGGCCCGATGAGCAGTTCTTC.